These 29 T cell receptor beta chains came from one sample sequenced in a study of PD-1 blockade in classical Hodgkin lymphoma. Regarding time point: cycle 4 day 1 (C4D1), after about 6 weeks of nivolumab. Relapses following autologous stem cell transplantation were seen in all patients, with brentuximab vedotin exposure varying. The repertoire was sequenced with immunoSEQ multiplex PCR; TCRdb's copy has only in-frame clones and lacks some. The table records around 50,000 clones, around 74% of them present only once. This specimen consisted of peripheral blood mononuclear cells (PBMCs), obtained before the fourth cycle of nivolumab. The receptors shown here come from a human donor with classical Hodgkin lymphoma.

The rearrangement uses TRBV5-4 and TRBJ2-1, with D tentatively TRBD2 (5 bases). The germline V gene encodes CDR1 SGHNT and CDR2 YYREEE (reference sequence). V lost 4 bases to trimming and J lost 8 bases, with 13 bases between them. The CDR3 covers 13 residues. The CDR3 DNA is TGTGCCAGCAGCCGGCGACCCGGGGATGAGCAGTTCTTC. This translates into CASSRRPGDEQFF.

The chain recombines TRBV9 with TRBJ2-3; D is ambiguous. The CDR3 runs 14 residues. Germline V gene lookup returns CDR1 SGDLS and CDR2 YYNGEE. V lost 4 bases and J lost 4, with 13 bases in between. The CDR3 region is CASSSRPISDTQYF. The CDR3 DNA follows: TGTGCCAGCAGCTCCAGACCGATTTCAGATACGCAGTATTTT.

The chain recombines TRBV2 with TRBJ2-5; no firm D call. The CDR3 has 12 amino acids. The V gene lost 1 base and the J gene lost 5 bases, with 5 bases spanning the gap. Looked up from germline, CDR1 is SNHLY and CDR2 is FYNNEI. CDR3 protein: CASSEDWETQYF. The CDR3 nucleotides are TGTGCCAGCAGTGAAGATTGGGAGACCCAGTACTTC.

This clone was observed a single time. Just one base apart from a much larger clone, this may be a read error. The chain joins TRBV5-6 to TRBJ1-5; D perhaps matches TRBD1 (6 bases). This CDR3 is 19 amino acids long. Germline V CDR1 and CDR2: SGHDT, YYEEEE. CDR3 DNA: TGTGCCAGCGGCTTGGCCTATTCTGGGGGGCGCTTCGACAATCAGCCCCAGCATTTT. Protein product: CASGLAYSGGRFDNQPQHF.

This chain joins TRBV6-1 and TRBJ2-7; a weak D match, TRBD2 (6 bases). CDR1 and CDR2 from the germline V gene are MNHNS and SASEGT. V was trimmed by 8 bases and J by 3 bases, leaving 14 bases between them. The CDR3 totals 13 residues. As DNA, the CDR3 is TGTGCCAGCGTCCTCGGGAGTCTCTACGAGCAGTACTTC. This translates into CASVLGSLYEQYF.

Only a few counts were recorded for this clone. V usage is TRBV5-1 and J usage is TRBJ2-2; 9 bases fit TRBD1. Trimming at V came to 4 bases and at J to 3 bases, leaving 7 bases not matched to a gene. CDR3 length equals 16 residues. Per the germline V gene, CDR1 is SGHRS and CDR2 is YFSETQ. The CDR3 DNA sequence: TGCGCCAGCAGCGGGTCCGGGACAGGGTACACCGGGGAGCTGTTTTTT. Translation: CASSGSGTGYTGELFF.

J is TRBJ2-7 and V is TRBV7-2; 11 nucleotides align to TRBD2. V shed 1 base, J shed 2 bases, and the junction held 7 bases outside the gene matches. The CDR3 extends over 17 amino acids. Germline V gene data show CDR1 as SGHTA and CDR2 as FQGNSA. CDR3 bases: TGTGCCAGCAGCTTAGGTGGGGGACTAGCGGACCCCTACGAGCAGTACTTC. Its protein is CASSLGGGLADPYEQYF.

The V and J genes are TRBV6-5 and TRBJ2-1, with D perhaps matching TRBD1 (5 bases). With 8 bases removed from V and 0 bases from J, the gap between germline ends came to 14 bases. The CDR3 loop spans 15 amino acids. CDR1 and CDR2 from the germline V gene are MNHEY and SVGAGI. The CDR3 DNA reads as TGTGCCAGCCCCGGAAGGGGTCCCTCCTACAATGAGCAGTTCTTC. Protein: CASPGRGPSYNEQFF.

The chain has TRBV9 and TRBJ2-1, with 13 nucleotides matching TRBD2. Germline loops: CDR1 SGDLS, CDR2 YYNGEE. With 4 bases clipped from V and 4 bases from J, the junction kept 2 bases outside the gene matches. The CDR3 loop spans 15 amino acids. The CDR3 here is CASSSTSGRYNEQFF. The CDR3 DNA follows: TGTGCCAGCAGCTCGACTAGCGGGAGGTACAATGAGCAGTTCTTC.

The chain links TRBV6-6 to TRBJ1-1; D may be TRBD1 (6 bases). CDR1 is MNHNY and CDR2 is SVGAGI in the germline V gene (reference sequence). This CDR3 contains 15 residues. Trimming pared 2 bases from V and 0 bases from J, leaving 10 bases between. The CDR3: CASSYGQLMNTEAFF. CDR3 sequence (DNA): TGTGCCAGCAGTTACGGACAGCTCATGAACACTGAAGCTTTCTTT.

This chain's CDR3 is CASSHTSAEQYF. CDR3 sequence (DNA): TGTGCCAGCAGCCATACTAGCGCCGAGCAGTACTTC. The V and J genes are TRBV6-6 and TRBJ2-7; the match to TRBD2 covers 7 bases. This CDR3 spans 12 amino acids. V lost 6 bases and J lost 6; bases outside the gene matches: 5. Germline V lookup: CDR1 MNHNY, CDR2 SVGAGI (reference sequence).

This clone was seen only a few times. The V and J genes are TRBV2 and TRBJ2-1, with 9 bases that match TRBD2. CDR1 is SNHLY, CDR2 FYNNEI, per germline. This CDR3 spans 16 amino acids. With V trimmed by 5 bases and J by 0 bases, 5 bases remained unmatched. The CDR3 nucleotides are TGTGCCAGCAGTTGGACTAGCGCCGACTCCTACAATGAGCAGTTCTTC. Residues: CASSWTSADSYNEQFF.

V gene TRBV4-1 combines with J gene TRBJ2-7; TRBD2 matches at 8 bases. The length of the CDR3 is 17 residues. CDR1 MGHRA and CDR2 YSYEKL come from the germline V gene. After removal of 3 bases from V and 0 bases from J, the junction contained 10 bases not matched to a gene. CDR3 sequence (DNA): TGCGCCAGCAGCCATATTAGCGGGAACCACCGCTCCTACGAGCAGTACTTC. As protein: CASSHISGNHRSYEQYF.

The chain combines TRBV28 with TRBJ2-7; 8 nucleotides match TRBD2. This CDR3 region has 14 residues. V trimming: 3 bases; J trimming: 3 bases; junction bases outside the gene matches: 4. Germline loops: CDR1 MDHEN, CDR2 SYDVKM. CDR3 bases: TGTGCCAGCAGTTTTGGGACTAGTTACTACGAGCAGTACTTC. Residues: CASSFGTSYYEQYF.

The chain uses TRBV19 and TRBJ2-1; tentatively, D is TRBD2 (6 bases). V lost 7 bases to trimming and J lost 9 bases, with 19 bases between them. Germline V CDR1 and CDR2: LNHDA, SQIVND (reference sequence). The CDR3 length is 14 residues. CDR3: CASKVNAGPAEQFF. CDR3 nucleotides: TGTGCCAGTAAGGTGAACGCGGGACCCGCTGAGCAGTTCTTC.

The V and J genes are TRBV6-6 and TRBJ1-1; D gene ambiguous. The CDR3 consists of 14 residues. Germline values: CDR1 MNHNY, CDR2 SVGAGI (reference sequence). V lost 1 base to trimming and J lost 1 base, with 7 bases between them. The CDR3 spells CASSYLDQNTEAFF. The CDR3 region has the DNA TGTGCCAGCAGTTACTTGGACCAGAACACTGAAGCTTTCTTT.

This clone has a count of ten or more. The V call is TRBV29-1, the J call TRBJ1-4, with a tentative D call TRBD1 (5 bases). The CDR3 extends over 16 amino acids. The V and J ends lost 7 bases and 8 bases respectively, with 26 bases between them. CDR1 and CDR2 (germline): SQVTM, ANQGSEA. The CDR3 sequence: CSAVLGWIGTGEKLFF. In DNA form, the CDR3 reads TGCAGCGCGGTGTTAGGATGGATTGGGACTGGGGAAAAACTGTTTTTT.

J is TRBJ2-7 and V is TRBV5-4; D may be TRBD1 (5 bases). From germline, CDR1 is SGHNT and CDR2 YYREEE (reference sequence). CDR3 length: 12 residues. V lost 1 base and J lost 9, with 11 bases in between. The DNA of the CDR3 is TGTGCCAGCAGCTTGTACTGGGGCCCGCAGTACTTC. Amino acids: CASSLYWGPQYF.

The rearrangement uses TRBV6-5 and TRBJ2-7, with 10 bases lining up with TRBD2. There are 16 residues in the CDR3. V lost 0 bases, J lost 7 bases, and 9 bases stayed unmatched. Germline assignment: CDR1 MNHEY and CDR2 SVGAGI. The CDR3 coding sequence is TGTGCCAGCAGTTACTCGAAGACTAGCGGGCGTAGGGAGCAGTACTTC. It translates to CASSYSKTSGRREQYF.

This chain uses TRBV9 with TRBJ1-1; the D gene is possibly TRBD1 (6 bases). CDR1 is SGDLS, CDR2 YYNGEE, per germline. This CDR3 is built from 16 residues. The V and J ends lost 4 bases and 1 base respectively, with 17 bases between them. The CDR3 nucleotides are TGTGCCAGCAGCCCAGAGACAGGCCGAGGGAACACTGAAGCTTTCTTT. It encodes CASSPETGRGNTEAFF.

The V gene is TRBV13, the J gene TRBJ1-5; a possible D gene is TRBD1 (6 bases). The germline V and J ends were trimmed by 0 bases and 3 bases, with 12 bases remaining between them. CDR1 and CDR2 (germline): PRHDT, FYEKMQ (reference sequence). This CDR3 is built from 16 residues. For the CDR3, the DNA is TGTGCCAGCAGCTTAGGCTTGAGACAGGCCAATCAGCCCCAGCATTTT. Translating gives CASSLGLRQANQPQHF.

The rearrangement links TRBV28 to TRBJ1-2; perhaps TRBD1 as D (5 bases). The V gene's germline CDR1 is MDHEN and CDR2 SYDVKM. Trimming took 4 bases from V and 0 from J, leaving 15 bases between them. The CDR3 is 16 residues long. CDR3 sequence reads: CASSSPYRTANYGYTF. The CDR3 bases are TGTGCCAGCAGTTCCCCCTACAGGACCGCTAACTATGGCTACACCTTC.

V usage is TRBV6-6 and J usage is TRBJ1-1; D might be TRBD1 (5 bases). Germline V gene sequence: CDR1 MNHNY, CDR2 SVGAGI (reference sequence). The CDR3 is 13 residues long. Trimming removed 6 bases at V and 4 bases at J, with 12 bases between. CDR3 residues: CASRERGATEAFF. CDR3 DNA sequence: TGTGCCAGCAGGGAACGTGGGGCCACTGAAGCTTTCTTT.

This chain joins TRBV11-3 and TRBJ2-7; tentatively, D is TRBD1 (5 bases). Trimming cost V 3 bases and J 7 bases, with 22 bases left between them. Germline CDR1 is SGHNT and CDR2 is YENEEA. The CDR3 has 16 amino acids. The CDR3 loop reads CASSFSHAVGAREQYF. CDR3 coding DNA: TGTGCCAGCAGCTTCTCGCACGCTGTTGGGGCTCGGGAGCAGTACTTC.

The rearrangement uses TRBV6-5 and TRBJ2-4; unclear D gene. Between the trimmed V and J ends, which lost 4 bases and 5 bases, there was a span of 6 bases. The CDR3 sequence is 12 residues long. Germline V gives CDR1 MNHEY, CDR2 SVGAGI. CDR3 nucleotide sequence: TGTGCCAGCAGTTCTCTAGAAAACATTCAGTACTTC. Its protein product is CASSSLENIQYF.

DNA of the CDR3: TGCAGCTCCTACACCACAGATACGCAGTATTTT. Translated, it gives CSSYTTDTQYF. J is TRBJ2-3 and V is TRBV29-1, with D unclear. CDR3 length: 11 amino acids. The V gene lost 8 bases and the J gene lost 2 bases, with 8 bases spanning the gap. Germline CDR1 SQVTM, CDR2 ANQGSEA.

This chain connects TRBV28 to TRBJ1-6; D ambiguous. The CDR3 runs to 15 residues. The germline gives CDR1 MDHEN, CDR2 SYDVKM. V was clipped by 5 bases and J by 3 bases, with 11 bases between them. The CDR3 reads CASSLDGFYNSPLHF. The CDR3, as DNA: TGTGCCAGCAGTCTGGACGGGTTCTATAATTCACCCCTCCACTTT.

The chain employs TRBV5-1 and TRBJ2-3; 7 nucleotides agree with TRBD2. This CDR3 is 15 amino acids long. J lost 0 bases, V lost 4 bases, and 5 bases had no gene match. Germline V gene lookup returns CDR1 SGHRS and CDR2 YFSETQ. In DNA form, the CDR3 reads TGCGCCAGCAGCGATAGCGGGTCTAGCACAGATACGCAGTATTTT. It specifies CASSDSGSSTDTQYF.

This clone came up once. The J gene is TRBJ2-4, the V gene TRBV30, with D perhaps TRBD1 (6 bases). Germline V gives CDR1 GTSNPN, CDR2 SVGIG (reference sequence). V lost 5 bases to trimming and J lost 5 bases, with 16 bases between them. The CDR3 loop spans 14 amino acids. The CDR3 DNA is TGTGCCTGGGCCGCGGACAGTTACGAAAACATTCAGTACTTC. This gives the protein CAWAADSYENIQYF.